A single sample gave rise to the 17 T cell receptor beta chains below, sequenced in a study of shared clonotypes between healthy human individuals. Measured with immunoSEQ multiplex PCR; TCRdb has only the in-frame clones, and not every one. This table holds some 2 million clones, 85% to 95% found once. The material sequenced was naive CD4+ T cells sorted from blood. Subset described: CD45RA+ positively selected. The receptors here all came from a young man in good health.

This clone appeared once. Here the CDR3 DNA reads TGTGCCAGCAGCTTGGGACTAGCCTACGAGCAGTACTTC. Its protein is CASSLGLAYEQYF. The chain couples TRBV7-9 to TRBJ2-7; 8 bases map to TRBD2. This CDR3 contains 13 residues. The germline V gene encodes CDR1 SEHNR and CDR2 FQNEAQ (reference sequence). The trim removed 3 bases at V and 2 bases at J, leaving 0 bases unmatched.

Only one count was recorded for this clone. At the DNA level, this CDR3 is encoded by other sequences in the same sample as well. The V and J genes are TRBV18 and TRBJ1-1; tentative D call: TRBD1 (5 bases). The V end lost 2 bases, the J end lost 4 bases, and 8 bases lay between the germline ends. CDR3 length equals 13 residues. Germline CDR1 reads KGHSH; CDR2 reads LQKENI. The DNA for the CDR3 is TGTGCCAGCTCACCAAGGCAGGGCACTGAAGCTTTCTTT. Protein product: CASSPRQGTEAFF.

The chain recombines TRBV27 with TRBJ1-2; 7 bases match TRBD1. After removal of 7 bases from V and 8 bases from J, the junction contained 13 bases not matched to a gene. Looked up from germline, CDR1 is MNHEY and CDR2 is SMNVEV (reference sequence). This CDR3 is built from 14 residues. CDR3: CASKTGQAQGGYTF. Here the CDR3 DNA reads TGTGCCAGCAAAACTGGACAGGCCCAAGGGGGCTACACCTTC.

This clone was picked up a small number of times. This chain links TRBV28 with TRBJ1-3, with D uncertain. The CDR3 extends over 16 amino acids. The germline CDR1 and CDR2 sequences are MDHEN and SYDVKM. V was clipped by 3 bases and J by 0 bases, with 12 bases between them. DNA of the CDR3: TGTGCCAGCAGTTTTCCAGGCGTTTACTCTGGAAACACCATATATTTT. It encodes CASSFPGVYSGNTIYF.

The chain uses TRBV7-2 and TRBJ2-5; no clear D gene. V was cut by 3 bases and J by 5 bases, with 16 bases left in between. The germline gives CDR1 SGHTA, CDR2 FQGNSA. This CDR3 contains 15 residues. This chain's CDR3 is CASSFNRWTEETQYF. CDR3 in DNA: TGTGCCAGCAGCTTTAATCGGTGGACGGAGGAGACCCAGTACTTC.

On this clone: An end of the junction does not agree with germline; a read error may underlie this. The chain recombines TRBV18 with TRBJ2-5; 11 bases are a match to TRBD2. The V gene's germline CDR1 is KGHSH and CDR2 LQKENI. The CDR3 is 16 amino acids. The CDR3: CAISQTSGAARETQYF. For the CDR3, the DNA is TGTGCCATCTCACAGACTAGCGGGGCGGCGCGGGAGACCCAGTACTTC.

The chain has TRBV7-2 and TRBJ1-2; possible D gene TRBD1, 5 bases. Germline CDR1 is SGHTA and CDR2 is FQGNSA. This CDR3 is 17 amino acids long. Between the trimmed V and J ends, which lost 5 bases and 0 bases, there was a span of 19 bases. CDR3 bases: TGTGCCAGCAGCCACGCCGGGACGGGTGTTACTAACTATGGCTACACCTTC. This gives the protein CASSHAGTGVTNYGYTF. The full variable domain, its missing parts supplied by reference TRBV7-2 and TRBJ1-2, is GAGVSQSPSNKVTEKGKDVELRCDPISGHTALYWYRQSLGQGLEFLIYFQGNSAPDKSGLPSDRFSAERTGGSVSTLTIQRTQQEDSAVYLCASSHAGTGVTNYGYTFGSGTRLTVV.

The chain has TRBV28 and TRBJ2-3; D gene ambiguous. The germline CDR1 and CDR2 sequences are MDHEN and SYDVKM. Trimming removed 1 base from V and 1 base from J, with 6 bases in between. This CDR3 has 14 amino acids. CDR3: CASSLYPGTDTQYF. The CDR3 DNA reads TGTGCCAGCAGTTTATATCCAGGCACAGATACGCAGTATTTT.

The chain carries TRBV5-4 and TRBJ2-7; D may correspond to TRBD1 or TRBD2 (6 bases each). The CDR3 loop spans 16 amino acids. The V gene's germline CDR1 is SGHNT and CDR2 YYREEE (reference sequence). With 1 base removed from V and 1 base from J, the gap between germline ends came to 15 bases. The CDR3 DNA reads TGTGCCAGCAGCTTGAGGGGGGCTAGTATTTCCTACGAGCAGTACTTC. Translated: CASSLRGASISYEQYF.

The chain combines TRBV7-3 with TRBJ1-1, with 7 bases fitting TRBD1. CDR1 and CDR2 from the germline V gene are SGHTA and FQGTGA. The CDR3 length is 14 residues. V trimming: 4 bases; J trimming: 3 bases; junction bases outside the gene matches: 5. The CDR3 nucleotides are TGTGCCAGCAGCTCTACAGGGGCGGACACTGAAGCTTTCTTT. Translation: CASSSTGADTEAFF.

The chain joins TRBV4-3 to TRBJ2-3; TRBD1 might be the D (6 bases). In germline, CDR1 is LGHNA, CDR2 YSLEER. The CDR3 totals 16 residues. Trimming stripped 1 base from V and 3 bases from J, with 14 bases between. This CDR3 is CASSQAAGGWTDTQYF. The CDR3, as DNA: TGCGCCAGCAGCCAAGCCGCTGGGGGCTGGACAGATACGCAGTATTTT.

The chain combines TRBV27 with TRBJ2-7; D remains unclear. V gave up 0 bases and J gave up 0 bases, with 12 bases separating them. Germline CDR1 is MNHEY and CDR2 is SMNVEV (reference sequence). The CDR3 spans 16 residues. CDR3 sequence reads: CASSLSSSPSSYEQYF. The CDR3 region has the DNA TGTGCCAGCAGTTTATCGTCCTCTCCGAGCTCCTACGAGCAGTACTTC.

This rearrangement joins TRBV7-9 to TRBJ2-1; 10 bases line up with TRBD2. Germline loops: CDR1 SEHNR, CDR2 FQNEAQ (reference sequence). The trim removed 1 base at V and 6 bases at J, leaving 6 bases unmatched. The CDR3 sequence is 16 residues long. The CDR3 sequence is CASSLVASGGFNEQFF. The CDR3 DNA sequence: TGTGCCAGCAGCTTAGTAGCTAGCGGGGGATTCAATGAGCAGTTCTTC. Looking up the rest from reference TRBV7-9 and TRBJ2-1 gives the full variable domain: DTGVSQNPRHKITKRGQNVTFRCDPISEHNRLYWYRQTLGQGPEFLTYFQNEAQLEKSRLLSDRFSAERPKGSFSTLEIQRTEQGDSAMYLCASSLVASGGFNEQFFGPGTRLTVL.

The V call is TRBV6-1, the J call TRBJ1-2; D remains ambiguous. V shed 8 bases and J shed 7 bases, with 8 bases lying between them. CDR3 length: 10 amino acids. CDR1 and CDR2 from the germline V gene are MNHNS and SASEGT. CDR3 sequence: CASGYSGYTF. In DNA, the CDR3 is TGTGCCAGCGGGTACTCTGGCTACACCTTC.

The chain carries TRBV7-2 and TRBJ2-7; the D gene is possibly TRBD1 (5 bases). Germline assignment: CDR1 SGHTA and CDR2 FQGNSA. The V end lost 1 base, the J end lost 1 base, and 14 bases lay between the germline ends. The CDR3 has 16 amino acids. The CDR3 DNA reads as TGTGCCAGCAGCTTAGGTGCGGACACACTATCCTACGAGCAGTACTTC. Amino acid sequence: CASSLGADTLSYEQYF.

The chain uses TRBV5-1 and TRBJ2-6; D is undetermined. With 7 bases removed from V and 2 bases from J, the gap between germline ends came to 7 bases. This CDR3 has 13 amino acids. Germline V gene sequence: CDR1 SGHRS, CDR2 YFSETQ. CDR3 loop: CASRETGANVLTF. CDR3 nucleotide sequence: TGCGCCAGCCGAGAAACTGGGGCCAACGTCCTGACTTTC.

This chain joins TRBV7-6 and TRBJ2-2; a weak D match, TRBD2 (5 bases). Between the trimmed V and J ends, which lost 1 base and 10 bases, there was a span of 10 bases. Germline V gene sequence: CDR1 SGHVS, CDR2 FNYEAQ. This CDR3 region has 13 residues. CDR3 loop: CASSLEPGKELFF. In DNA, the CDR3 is TGTGCCAGCAGCTTAGAACCGGGGAAGGAGCTGTTTTTT.